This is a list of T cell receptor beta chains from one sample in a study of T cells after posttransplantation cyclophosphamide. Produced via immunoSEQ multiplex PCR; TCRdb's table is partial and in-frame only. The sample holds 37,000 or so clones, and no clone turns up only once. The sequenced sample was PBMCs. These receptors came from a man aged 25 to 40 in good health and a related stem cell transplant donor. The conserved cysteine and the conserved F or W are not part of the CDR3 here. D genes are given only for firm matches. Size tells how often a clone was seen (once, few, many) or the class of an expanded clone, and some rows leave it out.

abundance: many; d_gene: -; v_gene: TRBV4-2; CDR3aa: ASSQSPTGFSNQPQH
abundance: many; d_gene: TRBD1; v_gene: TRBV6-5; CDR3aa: ASSFQGAGSNEQF
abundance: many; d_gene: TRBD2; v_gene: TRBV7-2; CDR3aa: ASSMGLAGVEEQY
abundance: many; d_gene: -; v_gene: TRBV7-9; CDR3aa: ASSPRSGRQVSYEQY
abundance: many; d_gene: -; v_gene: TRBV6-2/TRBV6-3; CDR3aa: ASSYDRVADTQY
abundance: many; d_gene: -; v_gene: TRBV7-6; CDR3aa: ASSPPHRGIQVGELF
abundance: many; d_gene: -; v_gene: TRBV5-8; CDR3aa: ASSPGLNTEAF
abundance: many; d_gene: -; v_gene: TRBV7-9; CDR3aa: ASSPVSYGYT
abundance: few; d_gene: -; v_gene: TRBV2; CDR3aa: ASSGRGGNTGELF
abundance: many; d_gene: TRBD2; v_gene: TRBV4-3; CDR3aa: ASSQDRTSGDTDTQY
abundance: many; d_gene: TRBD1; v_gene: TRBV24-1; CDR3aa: ATSEVGTAQPQH
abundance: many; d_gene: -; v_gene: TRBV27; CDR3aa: ASSSSGQPQH
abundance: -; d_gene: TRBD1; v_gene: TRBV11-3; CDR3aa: ASSLRDRDPPYEQY